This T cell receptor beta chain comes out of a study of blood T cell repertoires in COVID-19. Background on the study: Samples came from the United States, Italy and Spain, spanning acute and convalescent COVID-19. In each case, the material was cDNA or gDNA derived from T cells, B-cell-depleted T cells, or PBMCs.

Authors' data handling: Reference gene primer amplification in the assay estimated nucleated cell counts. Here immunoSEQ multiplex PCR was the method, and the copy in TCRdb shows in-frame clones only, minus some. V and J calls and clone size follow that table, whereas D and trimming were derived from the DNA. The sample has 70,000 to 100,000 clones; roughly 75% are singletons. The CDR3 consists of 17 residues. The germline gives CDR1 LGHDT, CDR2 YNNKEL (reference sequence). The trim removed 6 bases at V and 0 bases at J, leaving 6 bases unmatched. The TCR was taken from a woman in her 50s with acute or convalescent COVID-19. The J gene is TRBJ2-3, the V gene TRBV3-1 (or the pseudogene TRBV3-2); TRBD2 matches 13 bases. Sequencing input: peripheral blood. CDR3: CASSRLAGGSSTDTQYF. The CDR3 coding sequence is TGTGCCAGCAGTCGACTAGCGGGGGGCTCTAGCACAGATACGCAGTATTTT.